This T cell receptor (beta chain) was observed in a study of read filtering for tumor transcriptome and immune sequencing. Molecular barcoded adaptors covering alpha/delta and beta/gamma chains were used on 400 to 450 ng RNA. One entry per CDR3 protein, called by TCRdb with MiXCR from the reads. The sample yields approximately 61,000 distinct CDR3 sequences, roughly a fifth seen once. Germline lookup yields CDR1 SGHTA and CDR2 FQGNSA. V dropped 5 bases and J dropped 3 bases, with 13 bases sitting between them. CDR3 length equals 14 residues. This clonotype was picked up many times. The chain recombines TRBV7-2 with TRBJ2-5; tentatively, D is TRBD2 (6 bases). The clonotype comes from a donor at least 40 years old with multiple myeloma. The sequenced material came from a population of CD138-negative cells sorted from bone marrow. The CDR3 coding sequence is TGTGCCAGCAGCCCCCGGCGGGGAGAAGAGACCCAGTACTTC. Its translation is CASSPRRGEETQYF.